These 17 T cell receptor beta chains were sequenced from one sample in a study of long-term antiretroviral therapy in people with HIV. Version v3.0 of the immunoSEQ assay ran at survey level. Clones were sequenced by immunoSEQ multiplex PCR, and TCRdb holds only the in-frame ones, with some missing. The sample consists of about 39,000 clones, 80% to 90% of them appearing once. The sample here was unsorted PBMCs, taken just before starting antiretroviral therapy. The receptors were gathered from a woman aged 18-30 years with HIV.

This chain links TRBV7-9 with TRBJ2-2; D is unresolved. This CDR3 is built from 14 residues. The V and J ends lost 1 base and 7 bases respectively, with 10 bases between them. Germline V gives CDR1 SEHNR, CDR2 FQNEAQ (reference sequence). The CDR3 DNA reads TGTGCCAGCAGCTTAGATCTCCCCCACGGGGAGCTGTTTTTT. Amino acids: CASSLDLPHGELFF.

V is TRBV2 and J is TRBJ2-1, with 7 bases lining up with TRBD1. The germline V gene has CDR1 SNHLY and CDR2 FYNNEI. After removal of 9 bases from V and 9 bases from J, the junction contained 5 bases not matched to a gene. CDR3 length: 11 amino acids. The CDR3 sequence is CARKTGTEQFF. CDR3 coding DNA: TGTGCCAGGAAGACAGGGACTGAGCAGTTCTTC.

The V gene is TRBV19, the J gene TRBJ1-2, with D possibly TRBD1 on 6 matching bases. Germline assignment: CDR1 LNHDA and CDR2 SQIVND (reference sequence). V gave up 3 bases and J gave up 4 bases, with 18 bases separating them. There are 16 residues in the CDR3. In DNA form, the CDR3 reads TGTGCCAGTAGTATTGGGGCAGGGGAGAGTCTCTATGGCTACACCTTC. It translates to CASSIGAGESLYGYTF.

The chain joins TRBV7-2 to TRBJ2-3; the D is unclear. Germline CDR1 and CDR2: SGHTA and FQGNSA. The CDR3 is 11 amino acids. V lost 7 bases and J lost 4, with 6 bases in between. CDR3 in amino acids: CASTSSDTQYF. The CDR3, as DNA: TGTGCCAGCACCTCCTCAGATACGCAGTATTTT.

V and J are TRBV25-1 and TRBJ2-7, with D possibly matching TRBD1 (5 bases). Germline loops: CDR1 MGHDK, CDR2 SYGVNS. The CDR3 runs 13 residues. Trimming shortened V by 8 bases and J by 1 base, and 12 bases separated the two germline ends. The CDR3 region is CASCGHPSYEQYF. In DNA form, the CDR3 reads TGTGCCAGCTGTGGACACCCGTCCTACGAGCAGTACTTC.

This sequence joins TRBV27 and TRBJ2-7; weak D call: TRBD1 (7 bases). Between the trimmed V and J ends, which lost 2 bases and 2 bases, there was a span of 16 bases. This CDR3 contains 16 residues. Germline V CDR1 and CDR2: MNHEY, SMNVEV (reference sequence). CDR3: CASSLTRGTATYEQYF. The CDR3 nucleotides are TGTGCCAGCAGTTTAACCCGGGGGACAGCTACCTACGAGCAGTACTTC.

The J gene is TRBJ2-5, the V gene TRBV19, with 8 bases matching TRBD2. Germline lookup yields CDR1 LNHDA and CDR2 SQIVND (reference sequence). The V segment lost 6 bases and the J segment 2 bases; nucleotides outside the gene matches: 2. The CDR3 spans 13 residues. The CDR3 here is CASRTSGQETQYF. As DNA, the CDR3 is TGTGCCAGTAGAACTAGCGGACAAGAGACCCAGTACTTC.

The chain joins TRBV11-3 to TRBJ2-7; D is unclear. This CDR3 is 14 amino acids long. Germline CDR1 and CDR2: SGHNT and YENEEA. The ends were cut back, 3 bases at V and 3 bases at J, with 12 bases in the middle. The DNA for the CDR3 is TGTGCCAGCAGCTTCGCCCGCGGCTTCTACGAGCAGTACTTC. Translating gives CASSFARGFYEQYF.

The chain couples TRBV5-6 to TRBJ2-4; 7 bases are a match to TRBD2. Germline loops: CDR1 SGHDT, CDR2 YYEEEE. The CDR3 extends over 16 amino acids. The V and J ends lost 4 bases and 0 bases, in that order; junction bases with no gene match: 7. In DNA, the CDR3 is TGTGCCAGCAGCAATACAGCGGGACTAGCCAAAAACATTCAGTACTTC. Residues: CASSNTAGLAKNIQYF.

V and J are TRBV4-1 and TRBJ1-2, with 7 bases that match TRBD1. CDR1 and CDR2 (germline): MGHRA, YSYEKL. The junction had 5 bases not matched to a gene; V was cut back by 0 bases and J by 4 bases. The CDR3 has 15 amino acids. CDR3 sequence reads: CASSQDRTGRYGYTF. The CDR3 DNA sequence: TGCGCCAGCAGCCAAGATCGGACAGGCCGCTATGGCTACACCTTC.

The chain employs TRBV28 and TRBJ2-7; no clear D gene. The CDR3 spans 11 residues. Germline V lookup: CDR1 MDHEN, CDR2 SYDVKM. The germline V and J ends were trimmed by 3 bases and 5 bases, with 5 bases remaining between them. The CDR3 loop is CASSLADEQYF. The CDR3 nucleotides read TGTGCCAGCAGTTTGGCGGACGAGCAGTACTTC.

This clone was observed a handful of times. The genes are TRBV27 and TRBJ1-1; maybe TRBD1 (6 bases). V lost 10 bases, J lost 9 bases, and 12 bases lay in between. CDR1 and CDR2 (germline): MNHEY, SMNVEV (reference sequence). The CDR3 has 10 residues. This CDR3 reads CATVQGKAFF. The CDR3 DNA sequence: TGTGCCACCGTACAGGGTAAAGCTTTCTTT.

The J gene is TRBJ2-7, the V gene TRBV27, with 9 nucleotides matching TRBD1. The trim removed 4 bases at V and 2 bases at J, leaving 9 bases unmatched. Germline V CDR1 and CDR2: MNHEY, SMNVEV (reference sequence). The CDR3 is 16 residues long. CDR3 DNA: TGTGCCAGCAGTTCGAAACCGGGACAGGGAGCCTACGAGCAGTACTTC. This sequence encodes CASSSKPGQGAYEQYF.

The CDR3 DNA sequence: TGTGCCAGCAGCTGGGGAACAGTAATACCGACTAGCGGGAGGACGACAAACACCGGGGAGCTGTTTTTT. Its translation is CASSWGTVIPTSGRTTNTGELFF. The V call is TRBV28, the J call TRBJ2-2, with 13 bases fitting TRBD2. CDR1 and CDR2 from the germline V gene are MDHEN and SYDVKM. The CDR3 is 23 residues long. Trimming cost V 6 bases and J 2 bases; bases outside gene matches: 24.

This chain connects TRBV11-2 to TRBJ2-1; 7 bases are a match to TRBD1. Germline V CDR1 and CDR2: SGHAT, FQNNGV. V dropped 3 bases and J dropped 0; count of bases not matched to a gene: 2. The CDR3 is made up of 15 amino acids. CDR3 amino acids: CASSLDRSSYNEQFF. In DNA, the CDR3 is TGTGCCAGCAGCTTGGACAGGAGCTCCTACAATGAGCAGTTCTTC.

The rearrangement joins TRBV5-8 to TRBJ1-4; unclear D gene. Germline CDR1 and CDR2: SGHTS and YDEGEE. The CDR3 is 16 amino acids. V dropped 4 bases and J dropped 8 bases, with 21 bases sitting between them. The CDR3 DNA follows: TGTGCCAGCAGCGCAGACCCGGGCCAAGGTAGAGAAAAACTGTTTTTT. This sequence encodes CASSADPGQGREKLFF.

The chain employs TRBV6-1 and TRBJ2-7, with a possible D match to TRBD2 (6 bases). Per the germline V gene, CDR1 is MNHNS and CDR2 is SASEGT. The germline V and J ends were trimmed by 3 bases and 4 bases, with 16 bases remaining between them. This CDR3 spans 15 amino acids. The CDR3: CASSEAVVAVYEQYF. The CDR3 coding sequence is TGTGCCAGCAGTGAGGCGGTGGTAGCGGTTTACGAGCAGTACTTC.